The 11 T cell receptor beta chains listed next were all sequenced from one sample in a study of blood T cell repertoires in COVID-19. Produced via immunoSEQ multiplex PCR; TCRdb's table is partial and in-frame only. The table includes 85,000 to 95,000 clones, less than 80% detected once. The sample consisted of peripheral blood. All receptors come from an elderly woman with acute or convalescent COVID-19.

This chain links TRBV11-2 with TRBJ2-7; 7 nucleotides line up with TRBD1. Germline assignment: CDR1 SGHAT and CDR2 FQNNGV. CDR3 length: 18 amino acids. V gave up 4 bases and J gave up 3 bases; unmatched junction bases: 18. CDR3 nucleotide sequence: TGTGCCAGCAGCTACCGGTATGGGACAGCATTTATGAACTACGAGCAGTACTTC. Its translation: CASSYRYGTAFMNYEQYF.

The CDR3 loop is CASKAGQGGIGYTF. The CDR3 nucleotides read TGTGCCAGCAAAGCGGGACAGGGGGGGATTGGCTACACCTTC. The rearrangement uses TRBV7-2 and TRBJ1-2, with TRBD1 identical over 11 bases. V shed 7 bases and J 7 bases; nucleotides not matched to a gene: 8. This CDR3 is 14 amino acids long. Germline V gene data show CDR1 as SGHTA and CDR2 as FQGNSA.

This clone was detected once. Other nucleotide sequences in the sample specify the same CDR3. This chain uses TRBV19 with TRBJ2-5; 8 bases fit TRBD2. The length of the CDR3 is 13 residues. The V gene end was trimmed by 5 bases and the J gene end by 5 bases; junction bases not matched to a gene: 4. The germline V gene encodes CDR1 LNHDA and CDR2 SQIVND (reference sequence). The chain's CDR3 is CASSWTSRETQYF. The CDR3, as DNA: TGTGCCAGTAGTTGGACTAGCAGGGAGACCCAGTACTTC.

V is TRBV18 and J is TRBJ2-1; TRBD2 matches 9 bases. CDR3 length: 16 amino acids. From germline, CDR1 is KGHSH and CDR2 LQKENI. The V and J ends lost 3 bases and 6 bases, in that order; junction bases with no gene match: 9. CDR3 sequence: CASSPPSGGRSNEQFF. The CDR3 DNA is TGTGCCAGCTCACCCCCAAGCGGGGGGCGCAGCAATGAGCAGTTCTTC.

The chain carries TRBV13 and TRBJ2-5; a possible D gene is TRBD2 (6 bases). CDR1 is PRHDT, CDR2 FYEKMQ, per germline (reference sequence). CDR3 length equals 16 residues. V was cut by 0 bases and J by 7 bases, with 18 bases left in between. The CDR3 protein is CASSLGSGGPSGTQYF. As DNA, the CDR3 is TGTGCCAGCAGCTTAGGCTCCGGGGGTCCCTCCGGGACCCAGTACTTC.

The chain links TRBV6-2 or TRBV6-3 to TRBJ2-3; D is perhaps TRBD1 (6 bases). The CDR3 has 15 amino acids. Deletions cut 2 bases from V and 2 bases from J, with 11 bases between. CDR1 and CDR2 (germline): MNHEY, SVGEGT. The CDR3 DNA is TGTGCCAGCAGTTACCACCAGGGGAACACAGATACGCAGTATTTT. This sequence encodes CASSYHQGNTDTQYF.

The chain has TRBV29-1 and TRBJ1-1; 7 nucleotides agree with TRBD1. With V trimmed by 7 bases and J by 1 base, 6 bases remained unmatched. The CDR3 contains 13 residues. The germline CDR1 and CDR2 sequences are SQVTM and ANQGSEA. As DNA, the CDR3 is TGCAGCGCAAACAGGGGTGGGAACACTGAAGCTTTCTTT. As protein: CSANRGGNTEAFF.

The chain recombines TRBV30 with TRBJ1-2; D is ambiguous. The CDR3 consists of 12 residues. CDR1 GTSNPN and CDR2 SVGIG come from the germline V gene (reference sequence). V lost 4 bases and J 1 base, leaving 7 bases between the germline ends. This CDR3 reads CAWNAINYGYTF. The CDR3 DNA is TGTGCCTGGAACGCGATTAACTATGGCTACACCTTC.

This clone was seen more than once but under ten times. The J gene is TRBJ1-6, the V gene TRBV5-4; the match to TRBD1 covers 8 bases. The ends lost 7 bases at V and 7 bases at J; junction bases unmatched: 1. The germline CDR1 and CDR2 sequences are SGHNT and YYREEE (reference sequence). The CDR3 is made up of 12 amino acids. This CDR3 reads CASRQGNSPLHF. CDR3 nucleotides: TGTGCCAGCCGACAGGGGAATTCACCCCTCCACTTT.

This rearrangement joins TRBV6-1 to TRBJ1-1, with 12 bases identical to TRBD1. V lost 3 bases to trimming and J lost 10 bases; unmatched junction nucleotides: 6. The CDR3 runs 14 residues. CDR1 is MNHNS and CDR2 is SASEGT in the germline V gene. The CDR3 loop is CASSDGTGGRRAFF. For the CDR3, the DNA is TGTGCCAGCAGTGATGGGACAGGGGGCAGGCGAGCTTTCTTT.

CDR3 sequence: CASTPSQGAPGNTEAFF. CDR3 DNA: TGTGCCAGTACTCCTTCGCAGGGCGCCCCGGGGAACACTGAAGCTTTCTTT. The chain links TRBV19 to TRBJ1-1; weak D call: TRBD1 (5 bases). Trimming shortened V by 7 bases and J by 1 base, and 22 bases separated the two germline ends. The CDR3 is 17 amino acids. CDR1 and CDR2 (germline): LNHDA, SQIVND (reference sequence).